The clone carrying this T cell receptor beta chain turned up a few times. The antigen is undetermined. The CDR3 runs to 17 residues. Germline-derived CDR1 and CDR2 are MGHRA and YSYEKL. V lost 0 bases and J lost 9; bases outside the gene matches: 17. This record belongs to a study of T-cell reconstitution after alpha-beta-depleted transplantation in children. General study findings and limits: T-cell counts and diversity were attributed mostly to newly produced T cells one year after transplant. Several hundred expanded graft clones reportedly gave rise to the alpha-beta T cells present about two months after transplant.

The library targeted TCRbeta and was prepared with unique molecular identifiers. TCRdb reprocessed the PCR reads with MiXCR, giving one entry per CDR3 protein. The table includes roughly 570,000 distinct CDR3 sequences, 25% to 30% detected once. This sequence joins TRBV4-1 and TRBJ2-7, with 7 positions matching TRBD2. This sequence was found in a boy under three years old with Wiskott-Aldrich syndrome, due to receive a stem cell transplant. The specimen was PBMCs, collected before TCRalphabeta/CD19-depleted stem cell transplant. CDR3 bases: TGCGCCAGCAGCCAAGACGGGGGAGGCCAGGGAGGGATTGGGCAGTACTTC. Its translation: CASSQDGGGQGGIGQYF.